A single sample is the source of the 25 T cell receptor beta chains below, sequenced in a study of blood T cell repertoires in COVID-19. Clones were sequenced by immunoSEQ multiplex PCR, and TCRdb holds only the in-frame ones, with some missing. The sample yields tens of thousands of clones, roughly 82% seen once. The sample comprised peripheral blood. These receptors were collected from a man aged 55 to 70 with acute or convalescent COVID-19.

V usage is TRBV6-1 and J usage is TRBJ2-7, with 10 bases identical to TRBD1. The CDR3 runs to 14 residues. Germline CDR1 MNHNS, CDR2 SASEGT. V was clipped by 5 bases and J by 7 bases; unmatched bases: 8. CDR3 sequence: CASSFGTGVLEQYF. The CDR3 nucleotides are TGTGCCAGCAGTTTCGGGACAGGGGTTTTGGAGCAGTACTTC.

The chain recombines TRBV15 with TRBJ1-6, with 7 bases aligning to TRBD1. The CDR3 length is 15 residues. V was clipped by 2 bases and J by 3 bases; unmatched bases: 1. CDR1 and CDR2 (germline): LNHNV, YYDKDF (reference sequence). Written as DNA, the CDR3 is TGTGCCACCAGCAGACAGGGGGTCTATAATTCACCCCTCCACTTT. The encoded protein is CATSRQGVYNSPLHF.

This CDR3 reads CASSLNLKNIQYF. CDR3 coding DNA: TGTGCCAGCAGTTTAAATCTGAAAAACATTCAGTACTTC. The chain combines TRBV27 with TRBJ2-4, with D unresolved. This CDR3 is built from 13 residues. Trimming cost V 2 bases and J 4 bases, with 6 bases left between them. Germline CDR1 MNHEY, CDR2 SMNVEV (reference sequence).

This chain connects TRBV6-5 to TRBJ2-1; 8 bases are shared with TRBD2. Per the germline V gene, CDR1 is MNHEY and CDR2 is SVGAGI. J was trimmed by 0 bases and V by 7 bases; bases with no gene match: 5. This CDR3 has 15 residues. CDR3 nucleotide sequence: TGTGCCAGCACCGCCACTAGCGGCTCCTACAATGAGCAGTTCTTC. It yields the protein CASTATSGSYNEQFF.

This chain joins TRBV9 and TRBJ1-1; possibly TRBD1 for D (5 bases). The V and J ends lost 3 bases and 0 bases respectively, with 12 bases between them. The CDR3 runs to 15 residues. CDR1 and CDR2 from the germline V gene are SGDLS and YYNGEE. The chain's CDR3 is CASSAGGYMNTEAFF. The CDR3 DNA is TGTGCCAGCAGCGCGGGGGGGTACATGAACACTGAAGCTTTCTTT.

DNA for the CDR3: TGTGCCAGCAGCCCCCCTCGAGGTTATTTAGGATCACCCCTCCACTTT. Its translation: CASSPPRGYLGSPLHF. The chain has TRBV7-3 and TRBJ1-6; D gene ambiguous. The CDR3 length is 16 residues. CDR1 and CDR2 (germline): SGHTA, FQGTGA. The V end lost 5 bases, the J end lost 10 bases, and 21 bases lay between the germline ends.

This chain joins TRBV6-2 or TRBV6-3 and TRBJ2-7; D is perhaps TRBD1 (5 bases). The CDR3 totals 12 residues. Germline lookup yields CDR1 MNHEY and CDR2 SVGEGT. V was shortened by 2 bases and J by 6 bases, with 8 bases between the two germline ends. The CDR3 DNA follows: TGTGCCAGCAGTTACGGGGCGCCCGAGCAGTACTTC. Translation gives CASSYGAPEQYF.

The chain links TRBV11-2 to TRBJ1-2, with 11 nucleotides matching TRBD1. The V gene end was trimmed by 4 bases and the J gene end by 8 bases; junction bases not matched to a gene: 9. CDR3 size: 15 residues. The germline gives CDR1 SGHAT, CDR2 FQNNGV. The CDR3 reads CASSSQRTGGIGYTF. The CDR3 DNA reads as TGTGCCAGCAGCTCCCAAAGGACAGGGGGCATCGGCTACACCTTC.

The genes are TRBV7-3 and TRBJ1-5; 8 bases are shared with TRBD1. After removal of 4 bases from V and 7 bases from J, the junction contained 3 bases not matched to a gene. The CDR3 sequence is 13 residues long. Germline V gives CDR1 SGHTA, CDR2 FQGTGA. This chain's CDR3 is CASSSQGGQPQHF. The CDR3 DNA reads as TGTGCCAGCAGCTCACAGGGGGGCCAGCCCCAGCATTTT.

The chain has TRBV7-9 and TRBJ2-2; no reliable D call. From germline, CDR1 is SEHNR and CDR2 FQNEAQ (reference sequence). The CDR3 is made up of 17 amino acids. Trimming left V 5 bases short and J 2 bases short, with 18 bases between. In DNA, the CDR3 is TGTGCCAGCAGCCCCTCAGCCGCGACAATAAACACCGGGGAGCTGTTTTTT. Its protein is CASSPSAATINTGELFF.

This rearrangement joins TRBV10-1 to TRBJ1-5; 10 bases agree with TRBD1. Germline assignment: CDR1 WNHNN and CDR2 SYGVQD (reference sequence). This CDR3 contains 20 residues. The V segment lost 5 bases and the J segment 1 base; nucleotides outside the gene matches: 17. The DNA for the CDR3 is TGCGCCAGCAGTTCCAGTGCGCTGGACAGGGGGACGAGGAGCAATCAGCCCCAGCATTTT. This gives the protein CASSSSALDRGTRSNQPQHF.

This clone appeared a single time. This rearrangement joins TRBV2 to TRBJ2-1, with 9 bases fitting TRBD1. J lost 2 bases, V lost 4 bases, and 3 bases had no gene match. CDR1 and CDR2 (germline): SNHLY, FYNNEI. This CDR3 region has 15 residues. CDR3 in amino acids: CASSVDRGTYNEQFF. In DNA, the CDR3 is TGTGCCAGCAGTGTGGACAGGGGCACCTACAATGAGCAGTTCTTC.

This chain uses TRBV7-9 with TRBJ1-6; 10 nucleotides agree with TRBD1. The germline gives CDR1 SEHNR, CDR2 FQNEAQ (reference sequence). CDR3 length equals 14 residues. The V segment lost 5 bases and the J segment 8 bases; nucleotides outside the gene matches: 3. The CDR3 region has the DNA TGTGCCAGCAGCGTGACAGGGGGCGATTCACCCCTCCACTTT. It codes for CASSVTGGDSPLHF. Drawing the rest from reference TRBV7-9 and TRBJ1-6, the complete variable domain is DTGVSQNPRHKITKRGQNVTFRCDPISEHNRLYWYRQTLGQGPEFLTYFQNEAQLEKSRLLSDRFSAERPKGSFSTLEIQRTEQGDSAMYLCASSVTGGDSPLHFGNGTRLTVT.

V gene TRBV4-2 combines with J gene TRBJ2-2; 7 nucleotides agree with TRBD2. Germline CDR1 is LGHNA and CDR2 is YNFKEQ. V lost 4 bases to trimming and J lost 0 bases; unmatched junction nucleotides: 8. There are 17 residues in the CDR3. CDR3 coding DNA: TGTGCCAGCAGCCCTGGTGGTCTAGCGGCGAACACCGGGGAGCTGTTTTTT. Its protein is CASSPGGLAANTGELFF.

The rearrangement links TRBV6-5 to TRBJ2-7, with 7 bases aligning to TRBD1. Germline assignment: CDR1 MNHEY and CDR2 SVGAGI. The CDR3 length is 14 residues. Trimming took 6 bases from V and 8 from J; bases not matched to a gene: 13. The CDR3 nucleotides read TGTGCCAGCAGCCCGATTCGGGACAGTACGAAGCAGTACTTC. Translated, it gives CASSPIRDSTKQYF.

This rearrangement joins TRBV5-1 to TRBJ2-7, with D possibly TRBD2 on 5 matching bases. Trimming left V 0 bases short and J 0 bases short, with 13 bases between. The CDR3 contains 16 residues. Germline CDR1 SGHRS, CDR2 YFSETQ. For the CDR3, the DNA is TGCGCCAGCAGCTTGGATGAAGCGGTGCACTCCTACGAGCAGTACTTC. Protein product: CASSLDEAVHSYEQYF.

The chain uses TRBV10-3 and TRBJ1-2, with 9 positions matching TRBD1. Per the germline V gene, CDR1 is ENHRY and CDR2 is SYGVKD. The CDR3 loop spans 14 amino acids. V lost 5 bases and J lost 8; bases outside the gene matches: 9. CDR3 nucleotides: TGTGCCATCAGTACGCCGGGACAGGGAAACGGCTACACCTTC. Amino acid sequence: CAISTPGQGNGYTF.

The chain employs TRBV5-4 and TRBJ1-2; 7 nucleotides match TRBD1. Unmatched junction bases numbered 5, after V lost 2 bases and J lost 4 bases. The CDR3 extends over 14 amino acids. Germline CDR1 reads SGHNT; CDR2 reads YYREEE (reference sequence). DNA for the CDR3: TGTGCCAGCAGCTTAGGACAGGACCTCTATGGCTACACCTTC. Protein sequence: CASSLGQDLYGYTF.

The J gene is TRBJ2-3, the V gene TRBV11-2; 8 bases map to TRBD2. CDR3 length equals 16 residues. V trimming: 1 base; J trimming: 2 bases; junction bases outside the gene matches: 5. Germline-derived CDR1 and CDR2 are SGHAT and FQNNGV. The CDR3 sequence is CASSLAVRGVTDTQYF. The CDR3 nucleotides are TGTGCCAGCAGCTTAGCAGTGCGGGGGGTCACAGATACGCAGTATTTT.

The chain is built from TRBV18 and TRBJ1-2, with 7 bases fitting TRBD1. The CDR3 is 15 residues long. With 5 bases clipped from V and 4 bases from J, the junction kept 10 bases outside the gene matches. CDR1 KGHSH and CDR2 LQKENI come from the germline V gene. The chain's CDR3 is CASSSGQGDTYGYTF. CDR3 nucleotide sequence: TGTGCCAGCTCATCGGGGCAGGGGGATACCTATGGCTACACCTTC.

The CDR3 region is CASSVGLQWGEQYF. The CDR3 DNA is TGTGCCAGCAGCGTGGGACTCCAATGGGGCGAGCAGTACTTC. V and J are TRBV7-2 and TRBJ2-7; TRBD2 is a possible D gene (6 bases). The germline V and J ends were trimmed by 5 bases and 6 bases, with 17 bases remaining between them. Germline V gene data show CDR1 as SGHTA and CDR2 as FQGNSA. The CDR3 consists of 14 residues.

In its sample, this clone was seen once. The J gene is TRBJ2-7, the V gene TRBV27; 13 bases map to TRBD2. This CDR3 region has 16 residues. CDR1 is MNHEY and CDR2 is SMNVEV in the germline V gene (reference sequence). Trimming removed 0 bases from V and 3 bases from J; junction bases left unmatched: 2. The CDR3: CASSLSRLAGGYEQYF. The DNA of the CDR3 is TGTGCCAGCAGTTTATCCCGACTAGCGGGAGGCTACGAGCAGTACTTC.

The rearrangement links TRBV6-5 to TRBJ1-6; 8 positions agree with TRBD1. The length of the CDR3 is 14 residues. Per germline, CDR1 MNHEY and CDR2 SVGAGI. Losses at the gene ends were 6 bases for V and 10 bases for J; bases not matched to a gene: 8. CDR3 sequence (DNA): TGTGCCAGCAGACTGACAGGGGCGGAGTCACCCCTCCACTTT. This encodes CASRLTGAESPLHF.

The chain uses TRBV28 and TRBJ1-4, with D hard to call. Looked up from germline, CDR1 is MDHEN and CDR2 is SYDVKM. Trimming removed 6 bases from V and 1 base from J, with 6 bases in between. The CDR3 is 13 amino acids. CDR3 nucleotide sequence: TGTGCCAGCAGCCGTATAACTAATGAAAAACTGTTTTTT. Translation gives CASSRITNEKLFF.

J is TRBJ2-2 and V is TRBV7-2, with TRBD2 matching over 7 bases. The CDR3 contains 14 residues. V trimming: 5 bases; J trimming: 8 bases; junction bases outside the gene matches: 8. Germline CDR1 and CDR2: SGHTA and FQGNSA. The CDR3 loop is CASSPGGVAGELFF. CDR3 sequence (DNA): TGTGCCAGCAGCCCGGGGGGAGTAGCGGGGGAGCTGTTTTTT.